These 13 T cell receptor beta chains originate from one sample sequenced in a study of T cell responses to AZD1222 COVID-19 vaccine. Generated by immunoSEQ multiplex PCR, the TCRdb table keeps only in-frame clones and is missing some. The table has around 140,000 clones, roughly 92% seen once. The starting material was peripheral blood, obtained on day 0 of AZD1222 vaccination. These receptors were taken from an adult in good health.

The rearrangement uses TRBV15 and TRBJ1-4, with 9 bases identical to TRBD1. The CDR3 spans 15 residues. With V trimmed by 4 bases and J by 14 bases, 14 bases remained unmatched. Germline CDR1 is LNHNV and CDR2 is YYDKDF (reference sequence). The CDR3 sequence: CATSTPRDRASSLFF. The CDR3 nucleotides read TGTGCCACCAGCACCCCGAGGGACAGGGCATCCAGTCTGTTTTTT.

This chain connects TRBV27 to TRBJ2-6; the D is unclear. The germline CDR1 and CDR2 sequences are MNHEY and SMNVEV (reference sequence). The V end was cut by 2 bases, the J end by 4 bases, with 12 bases between. This CDR3 contains 16 residues. The CDR3 DNA reads as TGTGCCAGCAGTTTAGCCCCATGGTCCGGGGCCAACGTCCTGACTTTC. Translation: CASSLAPWSGANVLTF.

The rearrangement links TRBV27 to TRBJ2-1, with 8 bases that match TRBD2. V trimming: 3 bases; J trimming: 5 bases; junction bases outside the gene matches: 15. The CDR3 contains 18 residues. Germline assignment: CDR1 MNHEY and CDR2 SMNVEV (reference sequence). The CDR3 nucleotides are TGTGCCAGCAGTTTTACAACAGGTCGGGGGGGTCCGGACAATGAGCAGTTCTTC. Translating gives CASSFTTGRGGPDNEQFF.

The chain uses TRBV28 and TRBJ2-4; TRBD2 is a possible D gene (6 bases). This CDR3 spans 14 amino acids. The germline V gene encodes CDR1 MDHEN and CDR2 SYDVKM. Trimming stripped 1 base from V and 5 bases from J, with 9 bases between. DNA of the CDR3: TGTGCCAGCAGTTTATCAACTAGCCAAAACATTCAGTACTTC. Its protein is CASSLSTSQNIQYF. Full variable domain (outside the CDR3, taken from reference TRBV28 and TRBJ2-4): DVKVTQSSRYLVKRTGEKVFLECVQDMDHENMFWYRQDPGLGLRLIYFSYDVKMKEKGDIPEGYSVSREKKERFSLILESASTNQTSMYLCASSLSTSQNIQYFGAGTRLSVL.

This chain links TRBV6-5 with TRBJ1-1; D is unresolved. V was pared by 0 bases and J by 5 bases, with 13 bases between. Looked up from germline, CDR1 is MNHEY and CDR2 is SVGAGI. This CDR3 comprises 15 residues. CDR3 DNA: TGTGCCAGCAGTTACTCGGCTGGGATTCTTACTGAAGCTTTCTTT. Translation gives CASSYSAGILTEAFF.

The rearrangement links TRBV10-3 to TRBJ1-3, with D maybe TRBD1 (5 bases). Deletions cut 7 bases from V and 0 bases from J, with 13 bases between. The CDR3 contains 15 residues. Germline CDR1 is ENHRY and CDR2 is SYGVKD. Here the CDR3 reads CAINLDSNSGNTIYF. CDR3 in DNA: TGTGCCATCAACCTCGACAGTAACTCTGGAAACACCATATATTTT.

The genes are TRBV5-1 and TRBJ1-1; D remains unclear. CDR1 and CDR2 (germline): SGHRS, YFSETQ. Trimming removed 1 base from V and 5 bases from J, with 9 bases in between. The CDR3 is made up of 13 amino acids. CDR3 residues: CASSLSERTEAFF. The CDR3 bases are TGCGCCAGCAGCTTGAGCGAAAGGACTGAAGCTTTCTTT. Full variable domain (outside the CDR3, taken from reference TRBV5-1 and TRBJ1-1): KAGVTQTPRYLIKTRGQQVTLSCSPISGHRSVSWYQQTPGQGLQFLFEYFSETQRNKGNFPGRFSGRQFSNSRSEMNVSTLELGDSALYLCASSLSERTEAFFGQGTRLTVV.

The chain uses TRBV29-1 and TRBJ2-7; D possibly corresponds to TRBD2 (5 bases). The CDR3 runs 12 residues. Trimming took off 4 bases at V and 4 bases at J, with 11 bases between the two ends. Germline V gene sequence: CDR1 SQVTM, CDR2 ANQGSEA. CDR3 sequence (DNA): TGCAGCGTTGCCCCGGGCGGGTACGAGCAGTACTTC. This gives the protein CSVAPGGYEQYF.

J is TRBJ1-3 and V is TRBV7-6; a possible D gene is TRBD1 (5 bases). The V end lost 5 bases, the J end lost 2 bases, and 10 bases lay between the germline ends. Germline V gene lookup returns CDR1 SGHVS and CDR2 FNYEAQ. This CDR3 is built from 14 residues. DNA for the CDR3: TGTGCCAGCAGCACCCGACAGCCTGGAAACACCATATATTTT. It specifies CASSTRQPGNTIYF. Combining the CDR3 with reference TRBV7-6 and TRBJ1-3 gives the whole variable domain GAGVSQSPRYKVTKRGQDVALRCDPISGHVSLYWYRQALGQGPEFLTYFNYEAQQDKSGLPNDRFSAERPEGSISTLTIQRTEQRDSAMYRCASSTRQPGNTIYFGEGSWLTVV.

V gene TRBV4-1 combines with J gene TRBJ2-7, with D possibly called TRBD1 or TRBD2 (5 bases each). In germline, CDR1 is MGHRA, CDR2 YSYEKL. The CDR3 is 15 amino acids. The germline V and J ends were trimmed by 4 bases and 2 bases, with 15 bases remaining between them. CDR3 bases: TGCGCCAGCAGCCTGAGCCGGGACCCCACCTACGAGCAGTACTTC. Its translation is CASSLSRDPTYEQYF.

The chain employs TRBV27 and TRBJ1-1; D remains unclear. The germline gives CDR1 MNHEY, CDR2 SMNVEV (reference sequence). V lost 6 bases and J lost 3, with 17 bases in between. The CDR3 is made up of 15 amino acids. The CDR3 nucleotides are TGTGCCAGCAGGCGCACGGTCAAGGCTCACACTGAAGCTTTCTTT. Translated: CASRRTVKAHTEAFF.

The chain links TRBV6-5 to TRBJ1-5; D is perhaps TRBD1 (5 bases). Germline V gene lookup returns CDR1 MNHEY and CDR2 SVGAGI. CDR3 length equals 15 residues. Trimming took 4 bases from V and 1 from J, leaving 11 bases between them. The chain's CDR3 is CASSWQGGSNQPQHF. CDR3 in DNA: TGTGCCAGCAGTTGGCAGGGTGGGAGCAATCAGCCCCAGCATTTT.

The CDR3 is CASSPRDKEYEQYF. The CDR3 DNA reads TGTGCCAGCAGTCCCCGGGACAAGGAATACGAGCAGTACTTC. The gene calls are TRBV27 and TRBJ2-7; the D gene is possibly TRBD1 (6 bases). Germline lookup yields CDR1 MNHEY and CDR2 SMNVEV (reference sequence). Trimming took 5 bases from V and 4 from J, leaving 15 bases between them. The CDR3 runs 14 residues.